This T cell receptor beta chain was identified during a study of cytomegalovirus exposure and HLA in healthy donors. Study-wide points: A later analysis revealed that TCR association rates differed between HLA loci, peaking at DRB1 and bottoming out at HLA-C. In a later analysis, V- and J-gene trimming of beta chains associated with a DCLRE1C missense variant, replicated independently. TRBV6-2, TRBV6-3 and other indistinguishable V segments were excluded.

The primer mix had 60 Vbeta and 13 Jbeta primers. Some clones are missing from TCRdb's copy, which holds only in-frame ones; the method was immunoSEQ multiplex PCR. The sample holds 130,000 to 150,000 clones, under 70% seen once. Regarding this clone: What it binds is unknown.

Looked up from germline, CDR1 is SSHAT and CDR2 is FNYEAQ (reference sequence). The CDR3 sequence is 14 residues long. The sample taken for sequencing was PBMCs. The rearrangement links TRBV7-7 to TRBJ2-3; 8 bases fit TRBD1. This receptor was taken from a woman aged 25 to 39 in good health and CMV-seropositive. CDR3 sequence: CASSDGQGSDTQYF. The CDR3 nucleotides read TGTGCTAGCTCCGACGGACAGGGCTCAGATACGCAGTATTTT.